The 25 T cell receptor beta chains in this list originate from one sample, sequenced in a study of blood T cell repertoires in COVID-19. Generated by immunoSEQ multiplex PCR, the TCRdb table keeps only in-frame clones and is missing some. The sample lists about 160,000 clones, approximately 82% occurring once. Sequencing was performed on PBMCs or T cells enriched from blood (not recorded which). Receptors originate from a woman aged 50 to 60 who had recovered from COVID-19.

For the CDR3, the DNA is TGTGCCAGTAGTCCAGCCCTCAGGGTAGAAAGGAATGGCTACACCTTC. This gives the protein CASSPALRVERNGYTF. J is TRBJ1-2 and V is TRBV19, with D possibly being TRBD1 (5 bases). Germline assignment: CDR1 LNHDA and CDR2 SQIVND (reference sequence). V lost 5 bases and J lost 6, with 22 bases in between. This CDR3 comprises 16 residues.

The chain employs TRBV30 and TRBJ2-3; 8 nucleotides agree with TRBD1. This CDR3 contains 15 residues. With 2 bases clipped from V and 6 bases from J, the junction kept 10 bases outside the gene matches. Germline CDR1 reads GTSNPN; CDR2 reads SVGIG (reference sequence). CDR3 sequence: CAWSPGAGGVDTQYF. In DNA, the CDR3 is TGTGCCTGGAGTCCCGGGGCAGGGGGCGTGGATACGCAGTATTTT.

With regard to this clone: The same CDR3 arises from other DNA sequences in this sample as well. The V and J genes are TRBV5-1 and TRBJ2-3; the match to TRBD2 covers 10 bases. The CDR3 has 14 residues. Germline V CDR1 and CDR2: SGHRS, YFSETQ. J was trimmed by 3 bases and V by 2 bases; bases with no gene match: 0. CDR3 sequence: CASSFSGGTDTQYF. The CDR3 nucleotides are TGCGCCAGCAGCTTTAGCGGGGGGACAGATACGCAGTATTTT.

V gene TRBV30 combines with J gene TRBJ1-5; the D is unclear. This CDR3 spans 13 amino acids. From germline, CDR1 is GTSNPN and CDR2 SVGIG (reference sequence). Trimming pared 3 bases from V and 0 bases from J, leaving 6 bases between. The CDR3 DNA sequence: TGTGCCTGGAGGGCAAGTAGCAATCAGCCCCAGCATTTT. Protein: CAWRASSNQPQHF.

This clone showed up just once. This chain links TRBV7-7 with TRBJ2-5; a weak D match, TRBD2 (7 bases). Per the germline V gene, CDR1 is SSHAT and CDR2 is FNYEAQ (reference sequence). This CDR3 region has 12 residues. Trimming took off 11 bases at V and 4 bases at J, with 14 bases between the two ends. CDR3 coding DNA: TGTGCCGCGGGCGGGGGCAGAGAGACCCAGTACTTC. It codes for CAAGGGRETQYF.

The chain recombines TRBV12-3 or TRBV12-4 with TRBJ2-2; 8 positions match TRBD1. The J segment lost 6 bases and the V segment lost 6 bases, leaving 3 bases of the junction unmatched. This CDR3 spans 13 amino acids. CDR3 residues: CASSTQGAGELFF. The CDR3, as DNA: TGTGCCAGCAGCACACAGGGGGCCGGGGAGCTGTTTTTT.

This chain uses TRBV5-1 with TRBJ2-2; TRBD1 might be the D (6 bases). Germline CDR1 SGHRS, CDR2 YFSETQ. The V end was cut by 2 bases, the J end by 5 bases, with 10 bases between. The CDR3 runs to 14 residues. CDR3 sequence reads: CASSLAGETGELFF. DNA of the CDR3: TGCGCCAGCAGCTTAGCAGGGGAAACCGGGGAGCTGTTTTTT.

The chain is built from TRBV27 and TRBJ2-3; tentative D call: TRBD2 (6 bases). V lost 2 bases to trimming and J lost 2 bases, with 8 bases between them. The CDR3 length is 14 residues. CDR1 is MNHEY and CDR2 is SMNVEV in the germline V gene (reference sequence). CDR3 sequence (DNA): TGTGCCAGCAGTTTAGGAGGGTTCACAGATACGCAGTATTTT. Protein: CASSLGGFTDTQYF.

J is TRBJ1-2 and V is TRBV27; 10 nucleotides line up with TRBD1. Trimming removed 5 bases from V and 8 bases from J; junction bases left unmatched: 11. Germline V gene lookup returns CDR1 MNHEY and CDR2 SMNVEV (reference sequence). This CDR3 has 15 residues. The CDR3 sequence is CASSTRQGARGGYTF. The CDR3 nucleotides are TGTGCCAGCAGTACACGACAGGGGGCAAGAGGAGGCTACACCTTC.

The chain joins TRBV29-1 to TRBJ2-1, with TRBD2 as a possible D gene (5 bases). Deletions cut 5 bases from V and 0 bases from J, with 11 bases between. CDR3 length: 14 amino acids. CDR1 is SQVTM and CDR2 is ANQGSEA in the germline V gene. In DNA, the CDR3 is TGCAGCGTTCGAGGGCAGAGCTCCTACAATGAGCAGTTCTTC. This gives the protein CSVRGQSSYNEQFF.

A remark on this clone: Other DNA sequences in the sample encode the same CDR3. The chain combines TRBV30 with TRBJ1-3; D is perhaps TRBD1 (5 bases). The V end was cut by 3 bases, the J end by 0 bases, with 6 bases between. The CDR3 has 13 amino acids. Germline-derived CDR1 and CDR2 are GTSNPN and SVGIG (reference sequence). DNA of the CDR3: TGTGCCTGGAGCACAGGCTCTGGAAACACCATATATTTT. Translation gives CAWSTGSGNTIYF.

CDR3 region: CASSLAGSYEQYV. Here the CDR3 DNA reads TGTGCCAGCAGCTTGGCAGGGTCCTACGAGCAGTACGTC. V usage is TRBV5-8 and J usage is TRBJ2-7; maybe TRBD1 (5 bases). V was shortened by 0 bases and J by 1 base, with 5 bases between the two germline ends. Germline CDR1 and CDR2: SGHTS and YDEGEE. This CDR3 region has 13 residues.

In its sample, this clone was seen a few times. The rearrangement uses TRBV19 and TRBJ1-2; D uncertain. Per germline, CDR1 LNHDA and CDR2 SQIVND (reference sequence). Deletions cut 0 bases from V and 3 bases from J, with 5 bases between. The CDR3 loop spans 13 amino acids. This CDR3 is CASSIDGDYGYTF. DNA for the CDR3: TGTGCCAGTAGTATAGACGGGGACTATGGCTACACCTTC.

The V and J genes are TRBV25-1 and TRBJ2-4; 7 nucleotides agree with TRBD1. The germline V gene encodes CDR1 MGHDK and CDR2 SYGVNS. With V trimmed by 7 bases and J by 1 base, 7 bases remained unmatched. This CDR3 comprises 15 residues. CDR3 loop: CASKHRGLAKNIQYF. The CDR3 region has the DNA TGTGCCAGCAAACACAGGGGTCTCGCCAAAAACATTCAGTACTTC. The variable domain in full, completed from reference TRBV25-1 and TRBJ2-4, reads EADIYQTPRYLVIGTGKKITLECSQTMGHDKMYWYQQDPGMELHLIHYSYGVNSTEKGDLSSESTVSRIRTEHFPLTLESARPSHTSQYLCASKHRGLAKNIQYFGAGTRLSVL.

CDR3 protein: CASSPTSPNEQFF. CDR3 coding DNA: TGTGCCAGCAGCCCGACTAGCCCAAATGAGCAGTTCTTC. The V call is TRBV7-9, the J call TRBJ2-1; 7 bases are a match to TRBD2. CDR3 length equals 13 residues. Germline V gene data show CDR1 as SEHNR and CDR2 as FQNEAQ (reference sequence). V was pared by 5 bases and J by 7 bases, with 5 bases of the junction left unmatched.

The rearrangement uses TRBV6-1 and TRBJ1-2; TRBD1 matches 8 bases. Trimming at V came to 1 base and at J to 8 bases, leaving 15 bases not matched to a gene. CDR1 MNHNS and CDR2 SASEGT come from the germline V gene. The CDR3 is 17 amino acids. CDR3: CASSEGPSSGTGGGYTF. The CDR3 bases are TGTGCCAGCAGTGAAGGTCCGAGTTCTGGGACAGGAGGCGGCTACACCTTC.

The V and J genes are TRBV5-1 and TRBJ2-1; 12 nucleotides line up with TRBD1. J gave up 6 bases and V 7 bases, and 20 bases lay outside the gene matches. Germline V lookup: CDR1 SGHRS, CDR2 YFSETQ. The CDR3 is 19 residues long. Written as DNA, the CDR3 is TGCGCCAGCCATCAAGGGGGACAGGGGGCTTTTGGGCACACCAATGAGCAGTTCTTC. Translating it yields CASHQGGQGAFGHTNEQFF.

The rearrangement links TRBV10-1 to TRBJ2-3; 15 bases are shared with TRBD2. The CDR3 has 17 residues. Germline CDR1 reads WNHNN; CDR2 reads SYGVQD (reference sequence). Trimming took 5 bases from V and 2 from J; bases not matched to a gene: 5. The CDR3 spells CASSTGTSGRNTDTQYF. CDR3 DNA: TGCGCCAGCAGTACCGGGACTAGCGGGAGGAACACAGATACGCAGTATTTT.

The rearrangement uses TRBV28 and TRBJ1-4; D is perhaps TRBD1 (5 bases). Germline assignment: CDR1 MDHEN and CDR2 SYDVKM. The CDR3 runs to 13 residues. V lost 6 bases, J lost 10 bases, and 15 bases lay in between. Here the CDR3 reads CASRARVQGKLFF. Written as DNA, the CDR3 is TGTGCCAGCAGAGCCAGGGTTCAGGGAAAACTGTTTTTT.

The chain links TRBV10-2 to TRBJ2-7; no reliable D call. V lost 3 bases to trimming and J lost 1 base, with 4 bases between them. The germline V gene has CDR1 WSHSY and CDR2 SAAADI. The CDR3 is 12 residues long. The CDR3 DNA reads as TGCGCCAGCAGTGACGGGTCCTACGAGCAGTACGTC. It specifies CASSDGSYEQYV.

The rearrangement joins TRBV7-2 to TRBJ2-7, with D possibly being TRBD1 (5 bases). Germline CDR1 is SGHTA and CDR2 is FQGNSA. Trimming cost V 5 bases and J 2 bases, with 13 bases left between them. The CDR3 runs 14 residues. The CDR3: CASSPNQGTYEQYV. In DNA form, the CDR3 reads TGTGCCAGCAGCCCTAATCAGGGTACCTACGAGCAGTACGTC.

The table lists this clone with a few counts. This chain links TRBV2 with TRBJ1-2; D is perhaps TRBD1 (6 bases). With 4 bases removed from V and 4 bases from J, the gap between germline ends came to 10 bases. Germline V gives CDR1 SNHLY, CDR2 FYNNEI. There are 13 residues in the CDR3. CDR3 DNA: TGTGCCAGCAGTGGGCAGGGGACCTATGGCTACACCTTC. It encodes CASSGQGTYGYTF. The full variable domain, its missing parts supplied by reference TRBV2 and TRBJ1-2, is EPEVTQTPSHQVTQMGQEVILRCVPISNHLYFYWYRQILGQKVEFLVSFYNNEISEKSEIFDDQFSVERPDGSNFTLKIRSTKLEDSAMYFCASSGQGTYGYTFGSGTRLTVV.

As DNA, the CDR3 is TGTGCCTGGAGTCCCAGGGGGCTGGTGTCTGAAGCTTTCTTT. Translating gives CAWSPRGLVSEAFF. This chain connects TRBV30 to TRBJ1-1; 8 bases map to TRBD1. The V gene end was trimmed by 2 bases and the J gene end by 6 bases; junction bases not matched to a gene: 8. This CDR3 region has 14 residues. Germline CDR1 and CDR2: GTSNPN and SVGIG (reference sequence). Complete variable domain (other parts from reference TRBV30 and TRBJ1-1): SQTIHQWPATLVQPVGSPLSLECTVEGTSNPNLYWYRQAAGRGLQLLFYSVGIGQISSEVPQNLSASRPQDRQFILSSKKLLLSDSGFYLCAWSPRGLVSEAFFGQGTRLTVV.

V usage is TRBV7-2 and J usage is TRBJ2-2, with no clear D. Trimming removed 4 bases at V and 7 bases at J, with 7 bases between. This CDR3 region has 12 residues. Germline V gene data show CDR1 as SGHTA and CDR2 as FQGNSA. CDR3 amino acids: CASSSTGGELFF. In nucleotides, the CDR3 is TGTGCCAGCAGCTCAACGGGCGGGGAGCTGTTTTTT.

This sequence joins TRBV30 and TRBJ2-1, with 11 bases fitting TRBD2. After removal of 2 bases from V and 4 bases from J, the junction contained 7 bases not matched to a gene. CDR1 and CDR2 (germline): GTSNPN, SVGIG (reference sequence). The CDR3 runs to 16 residues. The CDR3 DNA reads as TGTGCCTGGAGTCACGGACTAGCGGGCCGATACAATGAGCAGTTCTTC. The encoded protein is CAWSHGLAGRYNEQFF.